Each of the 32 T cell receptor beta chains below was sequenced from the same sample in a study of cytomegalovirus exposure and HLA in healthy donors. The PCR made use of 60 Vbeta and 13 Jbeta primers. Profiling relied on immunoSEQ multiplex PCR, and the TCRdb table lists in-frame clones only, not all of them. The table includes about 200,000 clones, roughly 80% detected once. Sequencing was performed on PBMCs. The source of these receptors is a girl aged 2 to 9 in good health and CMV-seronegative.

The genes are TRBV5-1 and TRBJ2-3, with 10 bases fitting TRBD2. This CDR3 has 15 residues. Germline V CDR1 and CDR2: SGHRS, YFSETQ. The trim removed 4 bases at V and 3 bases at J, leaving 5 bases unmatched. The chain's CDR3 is CASSISGGSTDTQYF. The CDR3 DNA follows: TGCGCCAGCAGCATTAGCGGGGGGTCAACAGATACGCAGTATTTT.

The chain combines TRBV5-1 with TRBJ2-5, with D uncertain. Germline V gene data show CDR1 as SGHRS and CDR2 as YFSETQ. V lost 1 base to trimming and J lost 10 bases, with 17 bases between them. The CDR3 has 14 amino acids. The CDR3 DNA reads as TGCGCCAGCAGCTTGACAAACAAACTTGAGGACCAGTACTTC. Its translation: CASSLTNKLEDQYF.

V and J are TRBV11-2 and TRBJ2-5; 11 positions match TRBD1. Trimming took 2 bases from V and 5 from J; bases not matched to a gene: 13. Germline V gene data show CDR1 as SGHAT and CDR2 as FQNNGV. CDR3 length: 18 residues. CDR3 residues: CASSLHCRWDRGEETQYF. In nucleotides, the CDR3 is TGTGCCAGCAGCTTACACTGCCGATGGGACAGGGGGGAGGAGACCCAGTACTTC.

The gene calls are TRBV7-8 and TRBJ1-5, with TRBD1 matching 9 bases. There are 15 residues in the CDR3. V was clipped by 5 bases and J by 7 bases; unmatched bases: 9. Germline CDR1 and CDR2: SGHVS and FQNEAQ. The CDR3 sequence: CASSPPGQGVQPQHF. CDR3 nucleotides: TGTGCCAGCAGCCCTCCGGGACAGGGAGTACAGCCCCAGCATTTT.

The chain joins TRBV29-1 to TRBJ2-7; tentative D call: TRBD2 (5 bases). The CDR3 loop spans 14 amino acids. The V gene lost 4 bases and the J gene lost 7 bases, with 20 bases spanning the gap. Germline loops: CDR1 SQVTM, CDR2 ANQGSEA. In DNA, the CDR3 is TGCAGCGTTGCTGCGTACAGTGAGTCGGGGGAGCAGTACTTC. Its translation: CSVAAYSESGEQYF.

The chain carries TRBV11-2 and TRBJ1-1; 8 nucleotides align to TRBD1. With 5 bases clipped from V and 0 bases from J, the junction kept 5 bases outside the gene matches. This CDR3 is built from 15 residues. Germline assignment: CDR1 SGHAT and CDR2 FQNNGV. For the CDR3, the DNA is TGTGCCAGCAGCCTAGGACAGGGACTGAACACTGAAGCTTTCTTT. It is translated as CASSLGQGLNTEAFF.

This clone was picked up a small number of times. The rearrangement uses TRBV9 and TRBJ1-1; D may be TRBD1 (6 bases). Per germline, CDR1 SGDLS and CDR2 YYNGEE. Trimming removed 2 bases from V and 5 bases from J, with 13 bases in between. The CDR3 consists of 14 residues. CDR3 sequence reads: CASSVGHGGTEAFF. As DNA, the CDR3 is TGTGCCAGCAGCGTGGGACACGGGGGGACTGAAGCTTTCTTT.

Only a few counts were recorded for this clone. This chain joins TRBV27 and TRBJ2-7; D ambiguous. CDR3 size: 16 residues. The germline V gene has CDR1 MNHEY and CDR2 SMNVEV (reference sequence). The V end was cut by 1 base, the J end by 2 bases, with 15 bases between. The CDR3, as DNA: TGTGCCAGCAGTTTATTGGTAGGAAGTGGGCCCTACGAGCAGTACTTC. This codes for CASSLLVGSGPYEQYF.

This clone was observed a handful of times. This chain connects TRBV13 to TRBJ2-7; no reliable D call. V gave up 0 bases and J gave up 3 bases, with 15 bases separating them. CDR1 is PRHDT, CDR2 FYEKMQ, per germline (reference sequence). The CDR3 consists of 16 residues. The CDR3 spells CASSLGPGRYFYEQYF. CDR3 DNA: TGTGCCAGCAGCTTAGGACCAGGAAGGTATTTCTACGAGCAGTACTTC.

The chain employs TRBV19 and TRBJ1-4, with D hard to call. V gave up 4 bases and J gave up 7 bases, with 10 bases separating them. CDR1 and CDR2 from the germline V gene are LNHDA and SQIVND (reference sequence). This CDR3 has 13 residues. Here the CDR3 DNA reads TGTGCCAGTAGTACGCGGAACCCTGAAAAACTGTTTTTT. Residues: CASSTRNPEKLFF.

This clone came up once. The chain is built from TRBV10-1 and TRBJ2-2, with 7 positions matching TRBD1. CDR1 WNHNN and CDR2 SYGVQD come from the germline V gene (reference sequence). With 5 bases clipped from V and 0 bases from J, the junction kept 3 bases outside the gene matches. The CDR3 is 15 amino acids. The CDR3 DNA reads TGCGCCAGCAGTCGGGACAGCGCGAACACCGGGGAGCTGTTTTTT. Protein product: CASSRDSANTGELFF.

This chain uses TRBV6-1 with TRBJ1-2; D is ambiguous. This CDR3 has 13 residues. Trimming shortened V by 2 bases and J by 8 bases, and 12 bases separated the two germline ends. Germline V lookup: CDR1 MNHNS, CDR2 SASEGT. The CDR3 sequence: CASSESGPRGYTF. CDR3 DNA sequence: TGTGCCAGCAGTGAATCCGGCCCTAGGGGCTACACCTTC.

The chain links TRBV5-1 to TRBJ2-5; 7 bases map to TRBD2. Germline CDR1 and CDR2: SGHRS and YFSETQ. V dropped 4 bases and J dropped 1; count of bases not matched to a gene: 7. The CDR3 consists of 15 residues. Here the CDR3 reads CASSNSGLSQETQYF. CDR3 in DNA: TGCGCCAGCAGCAATAGCGGGCTTTCCCAAGAGACCCAGTACTTC.

The CDR3 region has the DNA TGTGCCAGCTCACCCACAGGCGGGGTAGAGACCCAGTACTTC. The encoded protein is CASSPTGGVETQYF. The chain links TRBV18 to TRBJ2-5, with a weak D call TRBD2 (6 bases). V lost 3 bases to trimming and J lost 4 bases, with 12 bases between them. This CDR3 is 14 amino acids long. The germline V gene encodes CDR1 KGHSH and CDR2 LQKENI.

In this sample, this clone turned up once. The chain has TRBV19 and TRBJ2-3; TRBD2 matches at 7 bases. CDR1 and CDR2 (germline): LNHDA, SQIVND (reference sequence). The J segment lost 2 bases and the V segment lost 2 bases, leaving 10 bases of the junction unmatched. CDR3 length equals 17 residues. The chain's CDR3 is CASSISGGSFFTDTQYF. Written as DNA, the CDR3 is TGTGCCAGTAGTATATCTGGCGGGAGTTTCTTCACAGATACGCAGTATTTT. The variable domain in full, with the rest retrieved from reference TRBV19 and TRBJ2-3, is DGGITQSPKYLFRKEGQNVTLSCEQNLNHDAMYWYRQDPGQGLRLIYYSQIVNDFQKGDIAEGYSVSREKKESFPLTVTSAQKNPTAFYLCASSISGGSFFTDTQYFGPGTRLTVL.

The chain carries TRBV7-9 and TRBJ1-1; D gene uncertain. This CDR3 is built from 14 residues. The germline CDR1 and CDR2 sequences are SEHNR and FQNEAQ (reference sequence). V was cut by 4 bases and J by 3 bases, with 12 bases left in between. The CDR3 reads CASSSIDRDTEAFF. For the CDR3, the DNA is TGTGCCAGCAGCTCAATAGACCGGGACACTGAAGCTTTCTTT.

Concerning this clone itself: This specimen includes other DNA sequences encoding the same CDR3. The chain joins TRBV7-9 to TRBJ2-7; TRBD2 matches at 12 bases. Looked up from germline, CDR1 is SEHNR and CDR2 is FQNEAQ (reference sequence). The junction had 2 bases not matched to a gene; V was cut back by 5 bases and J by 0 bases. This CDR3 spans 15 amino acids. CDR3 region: CASSPGLAGSYEQYF. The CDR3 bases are TGTGCCAGCAGCCCGGGACTAGCGGGCTCCTACGAGCAGTACTTC.

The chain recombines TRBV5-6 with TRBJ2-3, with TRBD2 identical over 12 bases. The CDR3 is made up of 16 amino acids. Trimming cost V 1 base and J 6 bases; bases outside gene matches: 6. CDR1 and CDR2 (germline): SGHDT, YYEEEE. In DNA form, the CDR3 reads TGTGCCAGCAGCTTGACCGGACTAGCGGGAAAGGATACGCAGTATTTT. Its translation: CASSLTGLAGKDTQYF.

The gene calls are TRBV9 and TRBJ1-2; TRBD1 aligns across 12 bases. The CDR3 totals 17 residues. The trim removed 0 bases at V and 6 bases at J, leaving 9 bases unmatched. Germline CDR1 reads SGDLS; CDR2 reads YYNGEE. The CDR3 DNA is TGTGCCAGCAGCGTAGAGGGGACAGGGGGCTATAAGGATGGCTACACCTTC. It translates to CASSVEGTGGYKDGYTF.

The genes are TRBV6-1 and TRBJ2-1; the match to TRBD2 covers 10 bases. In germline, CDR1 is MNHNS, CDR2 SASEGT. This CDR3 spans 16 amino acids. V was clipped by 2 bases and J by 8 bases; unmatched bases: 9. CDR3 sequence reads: CASSEKASGGRHEQFF. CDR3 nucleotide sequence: TGTGCCAGCAGTGAAAAGGCTAGCGGGGGTAGGCATGAGCAGTTCTTC.

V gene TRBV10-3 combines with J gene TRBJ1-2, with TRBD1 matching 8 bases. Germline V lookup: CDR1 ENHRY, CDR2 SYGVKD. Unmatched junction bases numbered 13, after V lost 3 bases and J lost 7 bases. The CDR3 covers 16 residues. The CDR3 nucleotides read TGTGCCATCAGTGATTTCCCGGAGGACAGGGTTCTTGGCTACACCTTC. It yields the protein CAISDFPEDRVLGYTF.

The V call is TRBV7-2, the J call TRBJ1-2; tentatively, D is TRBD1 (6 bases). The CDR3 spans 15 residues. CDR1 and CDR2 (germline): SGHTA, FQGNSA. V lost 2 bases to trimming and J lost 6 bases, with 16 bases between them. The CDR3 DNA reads TGTGCCAGCAGCTTAAGGGGGAGTCAGGTTGATGGCTACACCTTC. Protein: CASSLRGSQVDGYTF.

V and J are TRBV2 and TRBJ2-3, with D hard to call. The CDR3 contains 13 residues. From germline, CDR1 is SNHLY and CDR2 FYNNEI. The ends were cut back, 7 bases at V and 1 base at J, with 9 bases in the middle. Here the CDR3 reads CASTNLRTDTQYF. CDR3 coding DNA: TGTGCCAGCACTAACTTGCGCACAGATACGCAGTATTTT.

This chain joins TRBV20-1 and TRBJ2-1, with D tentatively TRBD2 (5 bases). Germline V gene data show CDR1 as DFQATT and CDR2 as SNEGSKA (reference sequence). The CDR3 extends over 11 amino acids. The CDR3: CSGIGLGEQFF. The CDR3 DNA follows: TGCAGCGGCATAGGACTCGGTGAGCAGTTCTTC.

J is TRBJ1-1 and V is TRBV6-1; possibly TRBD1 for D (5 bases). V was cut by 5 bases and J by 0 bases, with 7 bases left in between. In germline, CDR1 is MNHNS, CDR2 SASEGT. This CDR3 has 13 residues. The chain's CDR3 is CASSRQMNTEAFF. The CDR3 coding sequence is TGTGCCAGCAGTAGACAGATGAACACTGAAGCTTTCTTT.

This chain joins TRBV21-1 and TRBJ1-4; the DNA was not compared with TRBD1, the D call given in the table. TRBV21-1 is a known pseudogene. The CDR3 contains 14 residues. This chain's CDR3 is CARGQGAPNEKLFF. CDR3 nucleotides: TGTGCCAGGGGACAGGGGGCCCCAAATGAAAAACTGTTTTTT.

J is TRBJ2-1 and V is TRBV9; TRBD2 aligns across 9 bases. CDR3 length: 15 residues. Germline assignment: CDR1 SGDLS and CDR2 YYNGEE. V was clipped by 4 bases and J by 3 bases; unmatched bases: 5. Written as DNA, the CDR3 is TGTGCCAGCAGCAATAGCGGGGGAGGCTACAATGAGCAGTTCTTC. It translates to CASSNSGGGYNEQFF.

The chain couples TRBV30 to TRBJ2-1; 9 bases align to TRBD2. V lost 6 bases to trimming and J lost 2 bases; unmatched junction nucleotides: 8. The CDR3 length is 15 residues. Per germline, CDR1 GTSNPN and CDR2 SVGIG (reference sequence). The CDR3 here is CACISGRAPYNEQFF. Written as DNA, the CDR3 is TGTGCCTGCATTAGCGGGAGAGCCCCCTACAATGAGCAGTTCTTC. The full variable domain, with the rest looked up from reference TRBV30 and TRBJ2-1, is SQTIHQWPATLVQPVGSPLSLECTVEGTSNPNLYWYRQAAGRGLQLLFYSVGIGQISSEVPQNLSASRPQDRQFILSSKKLLLSDSGFYLCACISGRAPYNEQFFGPGTRLTVL.

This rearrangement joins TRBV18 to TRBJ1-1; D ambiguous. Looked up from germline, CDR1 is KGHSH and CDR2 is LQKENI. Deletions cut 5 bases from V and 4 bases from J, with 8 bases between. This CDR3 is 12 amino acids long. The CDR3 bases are TGTGCCAGCTCAACCCCAGGCACTGAAGCTTTCTTT. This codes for CASSTPGTEAFF.

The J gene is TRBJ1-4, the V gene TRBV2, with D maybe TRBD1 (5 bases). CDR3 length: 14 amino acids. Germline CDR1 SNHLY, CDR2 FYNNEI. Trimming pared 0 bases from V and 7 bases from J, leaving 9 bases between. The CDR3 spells CASSEATAAEKLFF. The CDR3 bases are TGTGCCAGCAGTGAAGCGACAGCTGCTGAAAAACTGTTTTTT.

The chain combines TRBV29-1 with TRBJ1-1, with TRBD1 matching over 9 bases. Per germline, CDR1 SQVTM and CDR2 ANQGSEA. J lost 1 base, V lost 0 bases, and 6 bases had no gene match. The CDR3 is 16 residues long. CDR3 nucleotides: TGCAGCGTTGAAGAGTTTGCGACAGGGGGGAACACTGAAGCTTTCTTT. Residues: CSVEEFATGGNTEAFF.

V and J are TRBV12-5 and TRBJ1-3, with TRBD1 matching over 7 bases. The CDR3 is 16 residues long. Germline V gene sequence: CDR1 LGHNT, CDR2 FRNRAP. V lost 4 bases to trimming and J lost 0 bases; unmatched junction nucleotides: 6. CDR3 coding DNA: TGTGCTAGTGGTTCTAGGACAGGCGTCTCTGGAAACACCATATATTTT. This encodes CASGSRTGVSGNTIYF.